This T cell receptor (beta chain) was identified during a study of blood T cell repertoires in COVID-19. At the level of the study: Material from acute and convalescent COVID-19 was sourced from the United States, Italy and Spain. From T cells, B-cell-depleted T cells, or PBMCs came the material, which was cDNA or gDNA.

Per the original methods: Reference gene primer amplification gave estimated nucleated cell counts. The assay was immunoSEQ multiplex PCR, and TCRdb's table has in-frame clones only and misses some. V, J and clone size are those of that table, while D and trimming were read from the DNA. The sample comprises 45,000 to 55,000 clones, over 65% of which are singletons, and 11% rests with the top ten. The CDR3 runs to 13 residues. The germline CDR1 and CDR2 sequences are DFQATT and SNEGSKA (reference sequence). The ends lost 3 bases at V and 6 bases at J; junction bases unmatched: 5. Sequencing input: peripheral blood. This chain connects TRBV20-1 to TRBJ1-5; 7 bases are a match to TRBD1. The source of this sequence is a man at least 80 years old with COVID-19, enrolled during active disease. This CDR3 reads CSASRQGVQPQHF. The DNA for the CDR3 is TGCAGTGCTAGTAGACAGGGTGTTCAGCCCCAGCATTTT.